This T cell receptor beta chain is from a study of type 1 regulatory T cells. Overall study context: This in vitro CD4 product, T-allo10, is enriched for Tr1 cells and alloantigen-specific.

TCRdb reprocessed the reads via MiXCR and lists one record per CDR3 protein. The sample yields about 71,000 distinct CDR3 sequences, around 21% seen once. This clonotype appeared a few times. The antigen is undetermined. Findings of the study overall: Type 1 regulatory T cells had a more restricted TCR repertoire than non-type 1 regulatory T cells.

Per germline, CDR1 SEHNR and CDR2 FQNEAQ (reference sequence). Between the trimmed V and J ends, which lost 7 bases and 3 bases, there was a span of 17 bases. This CDR3 contains 15 residues. Sequencing was done on a sample of cultured type 1 regulatory T (Tr1) cells, either the whole culture or a sorted fraction (not recorded which). The V and J genes are TRBV7-9 and TRBJ2-3; D gene uncertain. This TCR derives from a human donor in good health. The CDR3 spells CASTGPRGRTDTQYF. CDR3 bases: TGTGCCAGCACCGGACCCCGCGGCCGGACAGATACGCAGTATTTT. Full variable domain (missing parts from reference TRBV7-9 and TRBJ2-3): DTGVSQNPRHKITKRGQNVTFRCDPISEHNRLYWYRQTLGQGPEFLTYFQNEAQLEKSRLLSDRFSAERPKGSFSTLEIQRTEQGDSAMYLCASTGPRGRTDTQYFGPGTRLTVL.